Following are 3 T cell receptor beta chains from one sample sequenced in a study of T cell changes during pregnancy in multiple sclerosis. Repertoires were generated with immunoSEQ multiplex PCR, while TCRdb's copy carries only in-frame clones and drops some. Here the sample spans about 51,000 clones, approximately 92% being singletons. The sample here was CD4+ T cells from peripheral blood mononuclear cells, taken in the third trimester of pregnancy. The source of these receptors is a female donor with multiple sclerosis, enrolled in a pregnancy study.

The V and J genes are TRBV19 and TRBJ1-5, with D unclear. This CDR3 spans 16 amino acids. CDR1 and CDR2 from the germline V gene are LNHDA and SQIVND (reference sequence). V shed 3 bases and J shed 4 bases, with 16 bases lying between them. The CDR3 bases are TGTGCCAGTAGTATGCCCCGGGTTAGCGTAAATCAGCCCCAGCATTTT. Translated: CASSMPRVSVNQPQHF.

For the CDR3, the DNA is TGCAGCGTTCAGATAGGAGGGACGAACACCGGGGAGCTGTTTTTT. Translation: CSVQIGGTNTGELFF. The chain uses TRBV29-1 and TRBJ2-2, with D perhaps matching TRBD2 (6 bases). V was clipped by 5 bases and J by 0 bases, with 13 bases between them. The germline V gene encodes CDR1 SQVTM and CDR2 ANQGSEA. This CDR3 spans 15 amino acids.

In DNA, the CDR3 is TGTGCCAGCAGATCCGGGACAGTCTCTGGAAACACCATATATTTT. Translated, it gives CASRSGTVSGNTIYF. The rearrangement links TRBV6-5 to TRBJ1-3, with 7 bases aligning to TRBD1. The CDR3 runs 15 residues. The J segment lost 0 bases and the V segment lost 6 bases, leaving 5 bases of the junction unmatched. Germline CDR1 and CDR2: MNHEY and SVGAGI.